The TCR beta chain under discussion was sequenced for a study of beta chain features in type 1 diabetes. Notes on the study in general: In type 1 diabetes patients, VDJ junctions had fewer insertions; deletions at these junctions were more frequent. Relative to healthy donors, patients appeared to have naive, central memory and Treg TCRB repertoires that were more similar. TCRB CDR3s from Type 1 diabetes patients were moderately but significantly shorter in all four CD4+ subsets.

Expressed TCRB transcripts were sequenced because the entire RNA isolate underwent reverse transcription. About 3.3 million reads, on average, came from each naive, central memory and regulatory T cell sample. Sequenced by immunoSEQ multiplex PCR; TCRdb stores in-frame clones only, minus some. The data hold about 300,000 clones, with roughly 14% observed a single time. This clone has just a few counts. The antigen is undetermined. Each donor gave one heparinised blood draw averaging around 120 mL. CDR1 is SGHRS, CDR2 YFSETQ, per germline. The CDR3 extends over 16 amino acids. Germline trimming cut 4 bases from V and 7 bases from J; bases unmatched to any gene: 14.

This TCR derives from a woman aged 18-29 years with type 1 diabetes. The sequenced sample consisted of naive CD4+ T cells from blood. The rearrangement joins TRBV5-1 to TRBJ1-5; 7 bases map to TRBD1. Written as DNA, the CDR3 is TGCGCCAGCAGCCCGGAGCCCCGGGACAGCGGACAGCCCCAGCATTTT. This encodes CASSPEPRDSGQPQHF.